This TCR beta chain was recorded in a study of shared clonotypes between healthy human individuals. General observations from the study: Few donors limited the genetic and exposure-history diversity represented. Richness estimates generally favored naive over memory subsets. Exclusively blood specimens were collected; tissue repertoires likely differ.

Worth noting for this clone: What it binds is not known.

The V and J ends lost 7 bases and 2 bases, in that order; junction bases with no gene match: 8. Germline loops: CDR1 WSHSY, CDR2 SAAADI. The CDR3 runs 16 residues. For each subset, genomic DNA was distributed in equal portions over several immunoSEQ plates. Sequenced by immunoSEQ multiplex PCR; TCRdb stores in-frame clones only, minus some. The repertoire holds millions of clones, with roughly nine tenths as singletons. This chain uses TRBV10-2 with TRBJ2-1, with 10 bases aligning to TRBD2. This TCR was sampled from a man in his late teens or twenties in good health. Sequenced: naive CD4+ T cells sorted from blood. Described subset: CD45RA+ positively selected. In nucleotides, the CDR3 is TGCGCCAGCAACCGCCTAGCGGGAGACCCCTACAATGAGCAGTTCTTC. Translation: CASNRLAGDPYNEQFF.